This TCR beta chain was retrieved from a study of human T cells and chemical hapten exposure. As to time point: patch test 1, 2 weeks after DPC sensitization. Regarding treatment: therapeutic diphenylcyclopropenone sensitization with weekly scalp DPC. This clonotype was seen more than once but under ten times. The V and J ends lost 5 bases and 6 bases, in that order; junction bases with no gene match: 10. Germline V gene sequence: CDR1 MNHEY, CDR2 SVGEGT. This CDR3 has 14 amino acids. MiXCR, applied by TCRdb to the RACE reads, yields one record per CDR3 protein. The sample lists roughly 80,000 distinct CDR3 sequences; around 10% were seen once.

The specimen was whole blood, collected in connection with sensitization to the hapten diphenylcyclopropenone (DPC). The receptor was isolated from a woman between 50 and 59 years old with alopecia areata. Some clones in this sample may be carry-over from other donors' samples. This chain uses TRBV6-2 or TRBV6-3 with TRBJ2-7, with TRBD1 identical over 7 bases. The CDR3 sequence is CASSHTQGTGEQYF. In DNA, the CDR3 is TGTGCCAGCAGTCATACACAGGGGACGGGCGAGCAGTACTTC.